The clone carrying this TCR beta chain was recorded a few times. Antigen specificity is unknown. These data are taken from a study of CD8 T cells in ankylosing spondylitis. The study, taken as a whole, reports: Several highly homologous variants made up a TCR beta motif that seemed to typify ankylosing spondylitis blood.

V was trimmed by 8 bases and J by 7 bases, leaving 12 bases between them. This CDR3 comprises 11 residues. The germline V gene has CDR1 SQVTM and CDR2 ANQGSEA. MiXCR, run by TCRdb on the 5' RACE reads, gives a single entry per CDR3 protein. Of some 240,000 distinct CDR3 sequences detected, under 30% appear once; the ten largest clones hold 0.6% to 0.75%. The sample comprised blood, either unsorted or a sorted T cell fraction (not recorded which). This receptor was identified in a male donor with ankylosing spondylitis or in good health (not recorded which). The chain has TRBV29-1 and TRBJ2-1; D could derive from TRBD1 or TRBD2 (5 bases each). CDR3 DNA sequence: TGCAGCCCCGGGGCCCTAAATGAGCAGTTCTTC. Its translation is CSPGALNEQFF.